Here is one T cell receptor beta chain with its context. What it binds is unknown. The naive CD8 population came from CD45RO-negative cells selected for CCR7, without terminally differentiated effector memory CD45RA+ cells. The record originates from a study of shared clonotypes between healthy human individuals. Germline CDR1 reads SGHRS; CDR2 reads YFSETQ. This CDR3 has 17 amino acids. V lost 0 bases and J lost 0, with 14 bases in between. TCRdb keeps only in-frame clones here, not all; method: immunoSEQ multiplex PCR. The data contain about 1,900,000 clones, approximately 94% of them singletons. Whole-study results and caveats: Naive subsets tended to show greater estimated richness than memory subsets.

Sequencing was done on a sample of naive CD8+ T cells sorted from blood. This receptor was obtained from a man in his late teens or twenties in good health. This chain uses TRBV5-1 with TRBJ2-3; no clear D gene. The CDR3 loop reads CASSLGDLGYSTDTQYF. In nucleotides, the CDR3 is TGCGCCAGCAGCTTGGGGGATCTCGGATATAGCACAGATACGCAGTATTTT.